In this sample, the clone carrying this T cell receptor (beta chain) turned up many times. TCRdb redid the calling of the 5' RACE reads with MiXCR, one entry per CDR3 protein. The table includes around 58,000 distinct CDR3 sequences, about 7.7% detected once. This sample is part of a study of early T cells in non-severe SARS-CoV-2 infection. The source of this sequence is an adult who was a healthcare worker with PCR-confirmed SARS-CoV-2 infection or an uninfected control (not recorded which). Sequences were derived from whole blood, sampled at baseline.

The CDR3 DNA reads TGTGCCAGCAGTAAACTAGCGGGAGTAGGCGAGACCCAGTACTTC. This codes for CASSKLAGVGETQYF. The gene calls are TRBV28 and TRBJ2-5; 11 nucleotides match TRBD2. Germline CDR1 reads MDHEN; CDR2 reads SYDVKM. This CDR3 has 15 residues. Trimming removed 5 bases from V and 5 bases from J; junction bases left unmatched: 7.